This T cell receptor (beta chain) was found in a study of beta chain features in type 1 diabetes. The study, taken as a whole, reports: There were fewer insertions and more deletions at the VDJ junctions of type 1 diabetes patients. TCRB repertoires of naive, central memory and Treg cells appeared more similar among patients than among healthy donors. For Type 1 diabetes patients, all four CD4+ subsets carried TCRB CDR3s that were moderately but significantly shorter.

The whole isolated RNA underwent reverse transcription, so sequencing captured expressed TCRB transcripts. Assay: immunoSEQ multiplex PCR; the TCRdb copy retains only in-frame clones and omits some. Of roughly 450,000 clones listed, 11% to 15% were seen once; the top ten hold roughly 0.035%. CD4+ cells of the naive, central memory, regulatory and stem cell-like memory types were sorted via CD45RO/CCR7/CD25/CD127/CD95/CD27. V trimming: 4 bases; J trimming: 8 bases; junction bases outside the gene matches: 6. CDR3 length equals 14 residues. Germline lookup yields CDR1 SNHLY and CDR2 FYNNEI. With regard to this clone: Its specificity is unknown.

The specimen was naive CD4+ T cells from blood. The rearrangement uses TRBV2 and TRBJ2-3; 10 nucleotides align to TRBD2. The TCR originated in a young man in good health. CDR3 bases: TGTGCCAGCAGTGCTCTAGCGGGAGAAGGTACGCAGTATTTT. Translated, it gives CASSALAGEGTQYF.